Following are 21 T cell receptor beta chains from one sample sequenced in a study of T cells after somatic rescue of genetic block. Sequencing was performed with immunoSEQ multiplex PCR; in TCRdb, only in-frame clones are kept and a portion is missing. The repertoire holds roughly 67,000 clones, roughly 92% seen once, with roughly 3% in the top ten. Sequenced sample: peripheral blood mononuclear cells (PBMCs). These receptors originate from a man between 40 and 49 years old.

This chain connects TRBV5-1 to TRBJ2-4; TRBD1 matches 7 bases. Germline V lookup: CDR1 SGHRS, CDR2 YFSETQ. This CDR3 spans 16 amino acids. Trimming removed 4 bases from V and 0 bases from J; junction bases left unmatched: 7. The CDR3 nucleotides read TGCGCCAGCAGCCCTGGGACAGTCCTAGCCAAAAACATTCAGTACTTC. Its translation is CASSPGTVLAKNIQYF.

The chain combines TRBV19 with TRBJ1-1, with unresolved D. The CDR3 runs 13 residues. Germline CDR1 is LNHDA and CDR2 is SQIVND (reference sequence). Trimming pared 7 bases from V and 1 base from J, leaving 10 bases between. The CDR3 reads CASTNRENTEAFF. CDR3 DNA: TGTGCCAGTACGAACCGGGAGAACACTGAAGCTTTCTTT.

This chain uses TRBV15 with TRBJ2-5; D gene unclear. The V end lost 1 base, the J end lost 3 bases, and 9 bases lay between the germline ends. The CDR3 is made up of 14 amino acids. The germline gives CDR1 LNHNV, CDR2 YYDKDF (reference sequence). In DNA form, the CDR3 reads TGTGCCACCAGCAGAGGGGGATCTGAAGAGACCCAGTACTTC. Translation: CATSRGGSEETQYF.

J is TRBJ2-2 and V is TRBV15; 8 bases are a match to TRBD1. The CDR3 length is 16 residues. J lost 4 bases, V lost 5 bases, and 9 bases had no gene match. Germline V CDR1 and CDR2: LNHNV, YYDKDF (reference sequence). DNA of the CDR3: TGTGCCACCAGCGTAGGACAGGGTCGTAGCACCGGGGAGCTGTTTTTT. It is translated as CATSVGQGRSTGELFF.

V is TRBV27 and J is TRBJ2-7; 9 nucleotides match TRBD1. CDR1 and CDR2 from the germline V gene are MNHEY and SMNVEV (reference sequence). V shed 7 bases and J 4 bases; nucleotides not matched to a gene: 2. The CDR3 is 12 residues long. The CDR3, as DNA: TGTGCCAGCAAGGGACAGGGATACGAGCAGTACTTC. It encodes CASKGQGYEQYF.

J is TRBJ2-3 and V is TRBV5-8; 10 bases align to TRBD1. Losses at the gene ends were 10 bases for V and 5 bases for J; bases not matched to a gene: 10. Germline V gene data show CDR1 as SGHTS and CDR2 as YDEGEE. The CDR3 is 14 residues long. CDR3 sequence (DNA): TGTGCCGACACGGGACAGGGGACGAGAGATACGCAGTATTTT. Amino acids: CADTGQGTRDTQYF.

V and J are TRBV18 and TRBJ2-7, with D possibly TRBD2 on 5 matching bases. This CDR3 comprises 14 residues. Germline V gene sequence: CDR1 KGHSH, CDR2 LQKENI. V was shortened by 3 bases and J by 0 bases, with 9 bases between the two germline ends. As DNA, the CDR3 is TGTGCCAGCTCACCGGAGGCCACCTCCTACGAGCAGTACTTC. Protein product: CASSPEATSYEQYF.

The J gene is TRBJ1-1, the V gene TRBV19; D is unresolved. CDR3 length: 13 residues. Deletions cut 6 bases from V and 3 bases from J, with 11 bases between. Germline lookup yields CDR1 LNHDA and CDR2 SQIVND (reference sequence). The CDR3 DNA reads TGTGCCAGTAGCCGACTAGGTGACACTGAAGCTTTCTTT. It codes for CASSRLGDTEAFF.

The rearrangement uses TRBV2 and TRBJ1-5; D unresolved. V was pared by 6 bases and J by 2 bases, with 17 bases between. The CDR3 runs to 16 residues. Germline V lookup: CDR1 SNHLY, CDR2 FYNNEI. This CDR3 is CASRLQTGVGNQPQHF. The CDR3 bases are TGTGCCAGCAGGTTACAGACGGGAGTCGGCAATCAGCCCCAGCATTTT.

The chain recombines TRBV13 with TRBJ2-1; no clear D. Looked up from germline, CDR1 is PRHDT and CDR2 is FYEKMQ (reference sequence). The ends were cut back, 3 bases at V and 2 bases at J, with 11 bases in the middle. The CDR3 has 15 residues. The CDR3 DNA reads as TGTGCCAGCAGCTTTCTATCAATGGCCTACAATGAGCAGTTCTTC. This codes for CASSFLSMAYNEQFF.

The chain carries TRBV2 and TRBJ2-5; 14 nucleotides match TRBD2. Germline values: CDR1 SNHLY, CDR2 FYNNEI. The CDR3 has 14 residues. The J segment lost 4 bases and the V segment lost 10 bases, leaving 5 bases of the junction unmatched. CDR3: CATSGLAGAETQYF. CDR3 nucleotide sequence: TGTGCCACCTCGGGACTAGCGGGAGCAGAGACCCAGTACTTC.

The CDR3 coding sequence is TGTGCCAGCAGTGGCCGTAGGGGGCTCGACAATGAGCAGTTCTTC. This encodes CASSGRRGLDNEQFF. This chain links TRBV2 with TRBJ2-1; 7 positions match TRBD1. V dropped 4 bases and J dropped 5; count of bases not matched to a gene: 8. Germline V gene data show CDR1 as SNHLY and CDR2 as FYNNEI. The CDR3 extends over 15 amino acids.

V gene TRBV7-4 combines with J gene TRBJ1-1; D gene ambiguous. V lost 2 bases, J lost 3 bases, and 7 bases lay in between. The length of the CDR3 is 13 residues. Germline assignment: CDR1 SGHVT and CDR2 SQSDAQ. The CDR3 region is CASSLRGYTEAFF. In DNA form, the CDR3 reads TGTGCCAGCAGCTTACGAGGATACACTGAAGCTTTCTTT. The full variable domain, in which reference TRBV7-4 and TRBJ1-1 provide the parts outside the CDR3, is GAGVSQSPRYKVAKRGRDVALRCDSISGHVTLYWYRQTLGQGSEVLTYSQSDAQRDKSGRPSGRFSAERPERSVSTLKIQRTEQGDSAVYLCASSLRGYTEAFFGQGTRLTVV.

V gene TRBV7-9 combines with J gene TRBJ2-1; TRBD2 aligns across 12 bases. V trimming: 0 bases; J trimming: 5 bases; junction bases outside the gene matches: 2. Germline V lookup: CDR1 SEHNR, CDR2 FQNEAQ (reference sequence). The CDR3 contains 16 residues. The DNA for the CDR3 is TGTGCCAGCAGCTTAGCAAGACTAGCGGGAGACAATGAGCAGTTCTTC. It codes for CASSLARLAGDNEQFF.

The chain has TRBV19 and TRBJ2-5; 8 bases match TRBD2. CDR3 length equals 14 residues. The V gene's germline CDR1 is LNHDA and CDR2 SQIVND (reference sequence). The V and J ends lost 5 bases and 0 bases, in that order; junction bases with no gene match: 2. The CDR3 sequence is CASSPTSDQETQYF. For the CDR3, the DNA is TGTGCCAGTAGTCCGACTAGCGACCAAGAGACCCAGTACTTC.

The J gene is TRBJ2-7, the V gene TRBV2; the match to TRBD2 covers 8 bases. The V gene end was trimmed by 1 base and the J gene end by 3 bases; junction bases not matched to a gene: 8. CDR3 length: 16 residues. Germline assignment: CDR1 SNHLY and CDR2 FYNNEI. Here the CDR3 reads CASSEGGSGRIYEQYF. The DNA of the CDR3 is TGTGCCAGCAGTGAAGGGGGGAGCGGGAGAATCTACGAGCAGTACTTC.

The J gene is TRBJ2-3, the V gene TRBV19; D possibly uses TRBD1 or TRBD2 (5 bases each). The V end lost 4 bases, the J end lost 10 bases, and 21 bases lay between the germline ends. Germline V CDR1 and CDR2: LNHDA, SQIVND (reference sequence). This CDR3 has 15 residues. In DNA, the CDR3 is TGTGCCAGTAGTACTACCGGGACGCAGGCAAGTCCGCAGTATTTT. Translated: CASSTTGTQASPQYF.

The sample holds one count of this clone. V usage is TRBV30 and J usage is TRBJ2-3; D is perhaps TRBD1 (6 bases). Germline V lookup: CDR1 GTSNPN, CDR2 SVGIG (reference sequence). V was cut by 4 bases and J by 4 bases, with 18 bases left in between. The CDR3 extends over 15 amino acids. The CDR3 protein is CAWTTGSSEADTQYF. DNA of the CDR3: TGTGCCTGGACTACAGGGTCTAGTGAGGCAGATACGCAGTATTTT.

The chain recombines TRBV7-8 with TRBJ2-7; perhaps TRBD2 as D (5 bases). The CDR3 is made up of 16 amino acids. The ends were cut back, 3 bases at V and 0 bases at J, with 15 bases in the middle. Germline CDR1 is SGHVS and CDR2 is FQNEAQ. CDR3 residues: CASSFRGAPSSYEQYF. The CDR3 DNA reads TGTGCCAGCAGCTTCCGGGGAGCGCCGAGCTCCTACGAGCAGTACTTC.

This clone was recorded only once. The chain has TRBV15 and TRBJ1-5, with a tentative D call TRBD1 (5 bases). Germline values: CDR1 LNHNV, CDR2 YYDKDF (reference sequence). Trimming took 3 bases from V and 0 from J, leaving 12 bases between them. The CDR3 sequence is 16 residues long. The CDR3 spells CATSRYGGGSNQPQHF. The CDR3 nucleotides read TGTGCCACCAGCAGGTACGGGGGGGGTAGCAATCAGCCCCAGCATTTT. The full variable domain, rest sourced from reference TRBV15 and TRBJ1-5, is DAMVIQNPRYQVTQFGKPVTLSCSQTLNHNVMYWYQQKSSQAPKLLFHYYDKDFNNEADTPDNFQSRRPNTSFCFLDIRSPGLGDTAMYLCATSRYGGGSNQPQHFGDGTRLSIL.

Here the CDR3 reads CASSEYGYTEAFF. The CDR3 DNA reads TGTGCCAGCAGTGAATATGGGTACACTGAAGCTTTCTTT. The chain has TRBV6-1 and TRBJ1-1; D remains ambiguous. From germline, CDR1 is MNHNS and CDR2 SASEGT. The CDR3 is made up of 13 amino acids. The V end was cut by 2 bases, the J end by 3 bases, with 7 bases between.